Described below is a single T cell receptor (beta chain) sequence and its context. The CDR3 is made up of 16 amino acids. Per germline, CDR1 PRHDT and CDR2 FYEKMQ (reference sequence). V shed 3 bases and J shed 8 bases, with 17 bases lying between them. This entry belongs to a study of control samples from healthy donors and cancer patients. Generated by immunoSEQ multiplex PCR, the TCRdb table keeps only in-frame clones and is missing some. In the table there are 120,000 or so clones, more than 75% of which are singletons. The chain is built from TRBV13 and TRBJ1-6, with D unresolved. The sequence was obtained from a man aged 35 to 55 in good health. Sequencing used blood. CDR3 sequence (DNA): TGTGCCAGCAGCTTCCGGGGAGAAATTTCGGATTCACCCCTCCACTTT. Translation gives CASSFRGEISDSPLHF.